This T cell receptor beta chain was observed in a study of T cell repertoires in cytomegalovirus infection (dated by TCRdb to the late 2010s). Looking at the study overall: The peptide stimulations were aimed at well-studied HLA-B-restricted epitopes as well as recently identified HLA-C-restricted CMV epitopes, whose presentation resists viral immunomodulation. Because public TCR beta signatures pointed to carriage of CMV infection together with the matching HLA type, the HLA type of each donor mattered for the analysis. Summary of the overall study and its limitations: In the ex vivo response, HLA-C-restricted CMV-specific TCR beta clonotypes were dominant, and in two of eight donors the single most frequent clonotype came from this HLA-C-restricted group. Cumulative frequency of public TCR beta family members discriminated carriers of CMV infection plus the relevant HLA type in this cohort and an independent approximately 350-donor cohort.

Instrument on record: Illumina HiSeq 1500. The public reads were reanalyzed by TCRdb: fastp trimming at Q25, MiXCR alignment, in-frame beta chains only. Every entry covers one CDR3 protein and lists the most common genes and DNA from its rows. This sample holds around 570,000 distinct CDR3 sequences; 40% were observed only once. The leading ten clones occupy about 46% of the sample. Points on this clonotype: It lacks a known antigen. Base quality data are lacking; no much larger clone is found one base away.

The treatment or condition label for this specimen denotes: in vitro stimulation with specific CMV peptide epitopes to enrich CMV-specific T cells. The sequenced sample was cultured PBMCs, obtained from culture after CMV antigen stimulation. The sequence derives from a human donor in good health (CMV status not recorded). Some clones in this sample may be carry-over from other donors' samples.

In nucleotide form, the sequence is TGTGCCAGCAGCCCGATGGTTGGGACCCAGTACTTC. This translates into CASSPMVGTQYF. This sequence uses TRBV7-9 and TRBJ2-5; the D gene is not confidently resolved. CDR1 and CDR2 (SEHNR, FQNEAQ) derive from the germline V gene (reference sequence). At the junction V is shortened by 5 bases and J by 7 bases, with 11 bases in between. The CDR3, cysteine through phenylalanine, is 12 amino acids long. The sequence is cut down to CDR3 DNA, 36 bases in frame from base 1. Where the CDR3 stops, the reference TRBV7-9 and TRBJ2-5 genes take over; the full variable domain is DTGVSQNPRHKITKRGQNVTFRCDPISEHNRLYWYRQTLGQGPEFLTYFQNEAQLEKSRLLSDRFSAERPKGSFSTLEIQRTEQGDSAMYLCASSPMVGTQYFGPGTRLLVL.